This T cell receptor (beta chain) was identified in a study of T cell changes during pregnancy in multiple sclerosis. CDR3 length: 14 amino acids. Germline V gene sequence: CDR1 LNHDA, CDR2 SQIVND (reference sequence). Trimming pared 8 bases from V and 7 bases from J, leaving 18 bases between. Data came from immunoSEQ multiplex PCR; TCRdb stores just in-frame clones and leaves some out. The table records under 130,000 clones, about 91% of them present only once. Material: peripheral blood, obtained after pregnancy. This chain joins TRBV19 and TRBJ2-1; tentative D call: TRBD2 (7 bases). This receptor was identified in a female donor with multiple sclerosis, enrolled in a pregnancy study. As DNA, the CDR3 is TGTGCCAGTTCTAGGGGGGGCCTCTCGAATGAGCAGTTCTTC. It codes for CASSRGGLSNEQFF.